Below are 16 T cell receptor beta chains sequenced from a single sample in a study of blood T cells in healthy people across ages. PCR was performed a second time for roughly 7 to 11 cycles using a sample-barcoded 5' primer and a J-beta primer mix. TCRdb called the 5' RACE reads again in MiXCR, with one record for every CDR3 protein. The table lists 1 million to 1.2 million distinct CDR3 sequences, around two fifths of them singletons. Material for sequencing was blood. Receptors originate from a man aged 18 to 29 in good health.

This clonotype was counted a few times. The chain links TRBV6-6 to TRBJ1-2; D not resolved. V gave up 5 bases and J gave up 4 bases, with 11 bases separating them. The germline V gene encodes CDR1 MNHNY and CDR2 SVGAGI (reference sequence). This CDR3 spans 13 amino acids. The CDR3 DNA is TGTGCCAGCAGTCCCATCCCGGGCTATGGCTACACCTTC. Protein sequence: CASSPIPGYGYTF.

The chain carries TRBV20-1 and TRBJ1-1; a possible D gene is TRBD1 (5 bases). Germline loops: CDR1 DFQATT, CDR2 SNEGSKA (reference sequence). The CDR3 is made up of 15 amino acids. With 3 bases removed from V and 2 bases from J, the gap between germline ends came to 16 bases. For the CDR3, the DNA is TGCAGTGCTAGTAGGCTGGGGCGCCGAAACACTGAAGCTTTCTTT. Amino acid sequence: CSASRLGRRNTEAFF.

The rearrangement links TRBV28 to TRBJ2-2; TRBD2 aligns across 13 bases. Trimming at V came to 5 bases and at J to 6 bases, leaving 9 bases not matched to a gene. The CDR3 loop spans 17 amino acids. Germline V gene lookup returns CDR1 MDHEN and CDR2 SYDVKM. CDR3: CASSRPGLAGRAGELFF. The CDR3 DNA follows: TGTGCCAGCAGTCGCCCGGGACTAGCGGGGAGGGCCGGGGAGCTGTTTTTT.

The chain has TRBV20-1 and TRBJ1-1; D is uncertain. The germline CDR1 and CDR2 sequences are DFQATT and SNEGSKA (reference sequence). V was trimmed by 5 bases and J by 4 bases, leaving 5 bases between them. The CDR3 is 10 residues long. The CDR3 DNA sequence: TGCAGTGCTCGCGTCACTGAAGCTTTCTTT. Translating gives CSARVTEAFF.

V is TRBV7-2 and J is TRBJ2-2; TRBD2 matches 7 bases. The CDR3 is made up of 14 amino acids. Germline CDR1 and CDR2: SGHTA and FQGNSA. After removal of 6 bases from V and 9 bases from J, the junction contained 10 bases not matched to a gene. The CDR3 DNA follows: TGTGCCAGCAGTCGAGGACTAGAAGCAAGGGAGCTGTTTTTT. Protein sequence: CASSRGLEARELFF.

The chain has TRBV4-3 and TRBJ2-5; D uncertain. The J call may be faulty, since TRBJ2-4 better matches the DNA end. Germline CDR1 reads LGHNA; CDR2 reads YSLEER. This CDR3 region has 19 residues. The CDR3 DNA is TGCGCCAGCAGCCAAGAAAGTTCGGATCGGTACCGAGGCAGAAACATTCAGTACTTC. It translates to CASSQESSDRYRGRNIQYF.

The chain's CDR3 is CASSPFRDRAGELFF. DNA for the CDR3: TGTGCCAGCTCACCATTCCGGGACAGGGCCGGGGAGCTGTTTTTT. The chain is built from TRBV18 and TRBJ2-2, with 9 positions matching TRBD1. The CDR3 has 15 residues. Germline CDR1 reads KGHSH; CDR2 reads LQKENI. V was pared by 2 bases and J by 6 bases, with 4 bases of the junction left unmatched.

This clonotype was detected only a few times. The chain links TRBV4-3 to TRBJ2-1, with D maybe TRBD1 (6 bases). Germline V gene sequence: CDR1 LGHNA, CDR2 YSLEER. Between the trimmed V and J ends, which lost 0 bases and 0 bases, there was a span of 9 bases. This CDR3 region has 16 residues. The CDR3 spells CASSQDLGASYNEQFF. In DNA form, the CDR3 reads TGCGCCAGCAGCCAAGATTTGGGGGCCTCCTACAATGAGCAGTTCTTC.

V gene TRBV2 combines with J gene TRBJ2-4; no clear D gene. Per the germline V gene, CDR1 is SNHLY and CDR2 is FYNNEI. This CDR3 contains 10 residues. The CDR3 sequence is CVSLGNEQYF. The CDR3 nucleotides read TGTGTCAGTTTAGGAAATGAGCAGTACTTC.

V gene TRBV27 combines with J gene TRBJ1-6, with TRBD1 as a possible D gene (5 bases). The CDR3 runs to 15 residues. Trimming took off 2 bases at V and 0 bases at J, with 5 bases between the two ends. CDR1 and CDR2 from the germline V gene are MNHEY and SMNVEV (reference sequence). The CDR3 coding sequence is TGTGCCAGCAGTTTACAGGGCTCCTATAATTCACCCCTCCACTTT. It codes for CASSLQGSYNSPLHF.

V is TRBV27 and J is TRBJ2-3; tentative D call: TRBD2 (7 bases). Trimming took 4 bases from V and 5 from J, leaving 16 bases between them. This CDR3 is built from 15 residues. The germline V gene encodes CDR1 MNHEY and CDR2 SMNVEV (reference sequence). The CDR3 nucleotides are TGTGCCAGCAGTTGGGGCGGGGGCGTGGGAGATACGCAGTATTTT. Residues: CASSWGGGVGDTQYF.

The CDR3 region has the DNA TGTGCCAGCAGTTACTCGGGCCCGGAGACCCAGTACTTC. As protein: CASSYSGPETQYF. The chain is built from TRBV6-6 and TRBJ2-5; D is unresolved. The V gene's germline CDR1 is MNHNY and CDR2 SVGAGI (reference sequence). This CDR3 has 13 amino acids. Trimming pared 0 bases from V and 5 bases from J, leaving 7 bases between.

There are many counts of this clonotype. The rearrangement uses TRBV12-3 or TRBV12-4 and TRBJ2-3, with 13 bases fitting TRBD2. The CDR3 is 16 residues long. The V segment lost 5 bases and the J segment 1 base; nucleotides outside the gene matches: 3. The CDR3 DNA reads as TGTGCCAGCAGTAAAGGACTAGCGGGGGGCACAGATACGCAGTATTTT. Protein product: CASSKGLAGGTDTQYF.

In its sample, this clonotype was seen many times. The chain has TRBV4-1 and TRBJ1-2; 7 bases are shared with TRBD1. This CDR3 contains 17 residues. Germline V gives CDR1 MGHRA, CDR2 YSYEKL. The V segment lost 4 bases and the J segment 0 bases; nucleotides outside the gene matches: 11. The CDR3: CASSPTGGTASNYGYTF. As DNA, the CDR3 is TGCGCCAGCAGCCCGACAGGCGGGACAGCATCTAACTATGGCTACACCTTC.

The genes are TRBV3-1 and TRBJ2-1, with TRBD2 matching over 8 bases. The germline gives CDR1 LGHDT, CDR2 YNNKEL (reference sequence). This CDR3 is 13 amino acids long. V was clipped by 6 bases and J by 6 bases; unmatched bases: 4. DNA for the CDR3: TGTGCCAGCAGACCGGGGGGGGGCAATGAGCAGTTCTTC. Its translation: CASRPGGGNEQFF.

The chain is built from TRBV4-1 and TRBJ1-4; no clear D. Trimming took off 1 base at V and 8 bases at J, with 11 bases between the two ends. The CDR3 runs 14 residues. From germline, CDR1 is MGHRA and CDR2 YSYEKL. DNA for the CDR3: TGCGCCAGCAGCCAAGGGGGATCCGGGGAAAAACTGTTTTTT. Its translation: CASSQGGSGEKLFF.